Given below is one T cell receptor beta chain in context. Its cognate antigen is unknown. The data stem from a study of T cell responses to AZD1222 COVID-19 vaccine. Whole-study context: Pooled in the analysis were second doses at about 4 or about 12 weeks. Points from the study as a whole: The donor cohort was predominantly white British with a female majority, and clonal diversity may have been underestimated.

Produced via immunoSEQ multiplex PCR; TCRdb's table is partial and in-frame only. The repertoire holds 100,000 to 150,000 clones, with about nine tenths as singletons. Germline CDR1 is MNHEY and CDR2 is SVGEGT. V was clipped by 4 bases and J by 7 bases; unmatched bases: 15. This CDR3 region has 17 residues. Sequenced here: peripheral blood, sampled on day 0 of AZD1222 vaccination. The chain combines TRBV6-2 or TRBV6-3 with TRBJ2-1; 8 bases map to TRBD2. The clonotype was recovered from an adult in good health. The CDR3 here is CASSSPQNGGGENEQFF. CDR3 nucleotide sequence: TGTGCCAGCAGTTCACCACAAAACGGGGGGGGAGAAAATGAGCAGTTCTTC.